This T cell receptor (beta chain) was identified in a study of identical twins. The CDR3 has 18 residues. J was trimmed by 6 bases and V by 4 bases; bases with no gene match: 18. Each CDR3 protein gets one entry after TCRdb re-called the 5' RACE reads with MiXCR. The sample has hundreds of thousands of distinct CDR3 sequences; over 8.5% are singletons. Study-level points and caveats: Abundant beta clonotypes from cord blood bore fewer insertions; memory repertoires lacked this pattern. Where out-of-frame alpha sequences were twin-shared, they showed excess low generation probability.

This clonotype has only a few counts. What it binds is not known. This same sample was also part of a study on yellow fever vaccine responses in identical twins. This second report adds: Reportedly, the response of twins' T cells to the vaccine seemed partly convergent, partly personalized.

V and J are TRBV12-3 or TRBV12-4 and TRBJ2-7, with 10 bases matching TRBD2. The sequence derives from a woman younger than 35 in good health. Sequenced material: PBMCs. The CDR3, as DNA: TGTGCCAGCAGTTCGACAGGGATTAGCGGGAGGAGGGCGGCCGAGCAGTACTTC. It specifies CASSSTGISGRRAAEQYF.